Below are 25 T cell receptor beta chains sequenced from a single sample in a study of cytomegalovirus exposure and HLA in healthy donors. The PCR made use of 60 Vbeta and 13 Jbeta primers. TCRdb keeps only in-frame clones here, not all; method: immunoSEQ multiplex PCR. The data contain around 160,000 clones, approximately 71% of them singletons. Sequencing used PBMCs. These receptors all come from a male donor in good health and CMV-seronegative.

CDR3 sequence reads: CASSVVPPSGGEFRYSTDTQYF. The CDR3 DNA is TGTGCCAGCAGCGTAGTACCACCTAGCGGGGGGGAATTTCGTTATAGCACAGATACGCAGTATTTT. The chain employs TRBV9 and TRBJ2-3; 12 bases are shared with TRBD2. The CDR3 consists of 22 residues. With 0 bases clipped from V and 0 bases from J, the junction kept 17 bases outside the gene matches. CDR1 is SGDLS, CDR2 YYNGEE, per germline.

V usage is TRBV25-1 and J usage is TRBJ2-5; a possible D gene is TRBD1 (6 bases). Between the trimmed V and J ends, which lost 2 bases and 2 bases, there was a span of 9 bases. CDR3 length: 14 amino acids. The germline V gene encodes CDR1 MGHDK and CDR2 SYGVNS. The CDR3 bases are TGTGCCAGCAGTGAAGGGGGCCTACAAGAGACCCAGTACTTC. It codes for CASSEGGLQETQYF.

CDR3 protein: CASRPQGSNTGELFF. CDR3 bases: TGTGCCAGCAGACCCCAGGGGAGCAACACCGGGGAGCTGTTTTTT. The chain joins TRBV6-4 to TRBJ2-2; the D gene is possibly TRBD1 (6 bases). CDR3 length: 15 residues. Germline CDR1 is MRHNA and CDR2 is SNTAGT. The V gene lost 6 bases and the J gene lost 2 bases, with 13 bases spanning the gap.

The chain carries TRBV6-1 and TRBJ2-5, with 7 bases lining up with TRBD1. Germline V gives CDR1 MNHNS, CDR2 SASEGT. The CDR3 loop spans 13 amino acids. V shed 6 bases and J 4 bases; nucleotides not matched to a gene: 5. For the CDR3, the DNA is TGTGCCAGCAGAACGAGGGGGCTAGAGACCCAGTACTTC. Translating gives CASRTRGLETQYF.

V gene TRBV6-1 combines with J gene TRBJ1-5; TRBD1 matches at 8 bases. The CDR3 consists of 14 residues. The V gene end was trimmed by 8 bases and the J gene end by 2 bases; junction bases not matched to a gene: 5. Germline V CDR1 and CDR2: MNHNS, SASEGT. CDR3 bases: TGTGCCAGCGACAGGGGAATGGGCAATCAGCCCCAGCATTTT. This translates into CASDRGMGNQPQHF.

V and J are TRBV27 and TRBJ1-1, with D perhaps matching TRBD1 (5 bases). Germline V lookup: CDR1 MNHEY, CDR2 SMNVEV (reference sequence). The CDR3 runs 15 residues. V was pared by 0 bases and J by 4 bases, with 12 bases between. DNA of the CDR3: TGTGCCAGCAGTTTATCGGGGGGTAGGGTCACTGAAGCTTTCTTT. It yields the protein CASSLSGGRVTEAFF.

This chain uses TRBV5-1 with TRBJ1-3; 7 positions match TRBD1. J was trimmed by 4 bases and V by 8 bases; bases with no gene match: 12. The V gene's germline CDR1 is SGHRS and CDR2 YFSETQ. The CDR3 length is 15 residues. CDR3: CARQGNRGEGNTIYF. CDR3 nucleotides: TGCGCCAGGCAAGGGAACAGGGGAGAGGGAAACACCATATATTTT.

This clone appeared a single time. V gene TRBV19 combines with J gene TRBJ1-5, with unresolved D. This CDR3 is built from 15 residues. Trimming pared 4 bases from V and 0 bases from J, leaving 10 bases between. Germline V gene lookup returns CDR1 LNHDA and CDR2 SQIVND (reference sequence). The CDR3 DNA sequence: TGTGCCAGTAGTACTGGCGGATATAGCAATCAGCCCCAGCATTTT. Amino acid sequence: CASSTGGYSNQPQHF.

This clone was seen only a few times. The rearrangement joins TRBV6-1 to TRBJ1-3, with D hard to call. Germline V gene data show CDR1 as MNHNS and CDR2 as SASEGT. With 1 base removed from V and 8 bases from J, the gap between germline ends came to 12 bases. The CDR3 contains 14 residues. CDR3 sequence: CASSEDQAPDTIYF. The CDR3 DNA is TGTGCCAGCAGTGAAGACCAGGCTCCGGACACCATATATTTT.

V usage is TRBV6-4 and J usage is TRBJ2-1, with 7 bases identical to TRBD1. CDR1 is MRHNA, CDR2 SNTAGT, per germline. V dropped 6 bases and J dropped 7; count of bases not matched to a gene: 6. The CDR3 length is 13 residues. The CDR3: CASSHGTVNEQFF. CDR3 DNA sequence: TGTGCCAGCAGCCACGGGACAGTTAATGAGCAGTTCTTC.

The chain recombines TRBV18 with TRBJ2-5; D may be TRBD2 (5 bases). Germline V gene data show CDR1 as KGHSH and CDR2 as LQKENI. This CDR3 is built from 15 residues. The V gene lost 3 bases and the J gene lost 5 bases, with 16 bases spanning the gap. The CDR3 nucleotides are TGTGCCAGCTCACCCATGGTTATCTCGGGGGAGACCCAGTACTTC. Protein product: CASSPMVISGETQYF.

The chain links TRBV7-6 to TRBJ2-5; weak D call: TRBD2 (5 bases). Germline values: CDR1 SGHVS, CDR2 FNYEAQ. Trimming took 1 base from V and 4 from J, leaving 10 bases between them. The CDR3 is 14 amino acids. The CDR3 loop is CASSLVSRGETQYF. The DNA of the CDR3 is TGTGCCAGCAGCTTAGTATCCCGGGGAGAGACCCAGTACTTC.

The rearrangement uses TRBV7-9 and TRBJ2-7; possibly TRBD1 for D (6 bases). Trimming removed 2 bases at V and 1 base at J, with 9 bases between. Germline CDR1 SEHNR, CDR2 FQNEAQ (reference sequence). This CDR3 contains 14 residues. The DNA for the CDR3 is TGTGCCAGCAGCTTAACAGGACAGTCCTACGAGCAGTACTTC. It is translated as CASSLTGQSYEQYF.

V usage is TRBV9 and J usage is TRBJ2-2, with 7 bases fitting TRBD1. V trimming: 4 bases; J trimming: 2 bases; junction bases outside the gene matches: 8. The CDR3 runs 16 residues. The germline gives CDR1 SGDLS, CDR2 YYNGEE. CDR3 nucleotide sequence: TGTGCCAGCAGCCTAACCGGGACAGTAAACACCGGGGAGCTGTTTTTT. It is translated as CASSLTGTVNTGELFF.

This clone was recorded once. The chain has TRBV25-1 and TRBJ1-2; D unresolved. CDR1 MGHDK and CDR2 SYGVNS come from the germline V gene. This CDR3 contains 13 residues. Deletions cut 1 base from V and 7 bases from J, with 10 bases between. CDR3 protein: CASSESFRGGYTF. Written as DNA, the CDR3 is TGTGCCAGCAGTGAATCATTCCGGGGTGGCTACACCTTC.

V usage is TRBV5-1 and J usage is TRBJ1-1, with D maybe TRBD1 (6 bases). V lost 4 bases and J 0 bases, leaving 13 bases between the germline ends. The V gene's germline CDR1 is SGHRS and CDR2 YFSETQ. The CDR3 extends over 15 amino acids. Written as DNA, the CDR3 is TGCGCCAGCAGCCCTGGACAGCCACTGAACACTGAAGCTTTCTTT. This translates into CASSPGQPLNTEAFF. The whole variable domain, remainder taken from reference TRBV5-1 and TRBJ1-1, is KAGVTQTPRYLIKTRGQQVTLSCSPISGHRSVSWYQQTPGQGLQFLFEYFSETQRNKGNFPGRFSGRQFSNSRSEMNVSTLELGDSALYLCASSPGQPLNTEAFFGQGTRLTVV.

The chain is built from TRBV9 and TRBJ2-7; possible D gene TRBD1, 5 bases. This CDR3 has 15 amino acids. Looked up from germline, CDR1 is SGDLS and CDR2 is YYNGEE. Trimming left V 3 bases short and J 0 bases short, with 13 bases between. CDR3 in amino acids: CASSGGGVASYEQYF. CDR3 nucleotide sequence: TGTGCCAGCAGCGGGGGCGGCGTTGCCTCCTACGAGCAGTACTTC.

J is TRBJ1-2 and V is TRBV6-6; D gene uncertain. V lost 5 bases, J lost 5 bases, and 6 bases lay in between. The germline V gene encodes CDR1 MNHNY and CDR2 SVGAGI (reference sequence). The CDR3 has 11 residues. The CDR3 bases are TGTGCCAGCAGTCCTGTTTATGGCTACACCTTC. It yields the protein CASSPVYGYTF.

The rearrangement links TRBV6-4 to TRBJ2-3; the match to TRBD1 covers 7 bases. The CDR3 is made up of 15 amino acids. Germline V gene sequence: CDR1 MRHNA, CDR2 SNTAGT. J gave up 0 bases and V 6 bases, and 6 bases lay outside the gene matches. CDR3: CASSLGTASTDTQYF. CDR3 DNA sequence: TGTGCCAGCAGCCTTGGGACAGCTAGCACAGATACGCAGTATTTT.

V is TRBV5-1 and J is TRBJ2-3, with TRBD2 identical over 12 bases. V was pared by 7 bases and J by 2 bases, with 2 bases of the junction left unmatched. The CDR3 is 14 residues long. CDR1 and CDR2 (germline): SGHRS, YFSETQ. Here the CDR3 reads CASGTSGHTDTQYF. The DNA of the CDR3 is TGCGCCAGCGGGACTAGCGGGCACACAGATACGCAGTATTTT.

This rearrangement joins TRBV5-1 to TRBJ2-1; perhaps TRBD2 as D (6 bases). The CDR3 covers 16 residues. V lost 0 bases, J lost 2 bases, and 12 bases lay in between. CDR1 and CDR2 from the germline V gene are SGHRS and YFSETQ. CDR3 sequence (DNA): TGCGCCAGCAGCTTGGGTTCTGGCGGGGCCTACAATGAGCAGTTCTTC. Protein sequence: CASSLGSGGAYNEQFF.

DNA of the CDR3: TGTGCCAGCAGCGTAGCTGCGGGAATCACAGATACGCAGTATTTT. Protein product: CASSVAAGITDTQYF. V is TRBV9 and J is TRBJ2-3, with a weak D call TRBD2 (6 bases). This CDR3 has 15 amino acids. With 0 bases removed from V and 2 bases from J, the gap between germline ends came to 10 bases. Germline CDR1 and CDR2: SGDLS and YYNGEE.

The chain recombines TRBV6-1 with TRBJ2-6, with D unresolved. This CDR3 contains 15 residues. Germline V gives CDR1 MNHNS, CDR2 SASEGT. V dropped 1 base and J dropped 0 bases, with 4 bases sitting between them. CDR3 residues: CASSEGGSGANVLTF. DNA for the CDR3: TGTGCCAGCAGTGAAGGCGGCTCTGGGGCCAACGTCCTGACTTTC.

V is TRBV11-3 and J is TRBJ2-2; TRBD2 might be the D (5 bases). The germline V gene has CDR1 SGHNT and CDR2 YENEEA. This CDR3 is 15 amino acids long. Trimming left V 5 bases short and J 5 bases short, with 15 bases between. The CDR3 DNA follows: TGTGCCAGCAGCCGTAAGAGTACTAGTACCGGGGAGCTGTTTTTT. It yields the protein CASSRKSTSTGELFF.

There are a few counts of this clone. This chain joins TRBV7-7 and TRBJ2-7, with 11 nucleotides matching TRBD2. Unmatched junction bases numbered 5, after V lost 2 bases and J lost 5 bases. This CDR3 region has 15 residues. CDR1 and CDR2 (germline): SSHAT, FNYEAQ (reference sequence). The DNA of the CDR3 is TGTGCCAGCAGCTTATCCACTAGCGGGAGCGACGAGCAGTACTTC. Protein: CASSLSTSGSDEQYF.